This TCR beta chain was captured by sequencing in a study of T cell repertoires in cytomegalovirus infection. The table lists this clonotype with a few counts. Its matching antigen is unknown. Using its own MiXCR run on the reads, TCRdb lists one record per CDR3 protein. The sample records tens of thousands of distinct CDR3 sequences, about 20% being singletons. The sample here was CD8+ T cells from cultured PBMCs, taken from culture after CMV antigen stimulation. The receptor's source is a human donor in good health (CMV status not recorded). Some clones in this sample may be carry-over from other donors' samples.

The DNA of the CDR3 is TGTGCCAGCAACCAATCGACAGGTCTTGGGCATGAGCAGTTCTTC. Its translation is CASNQSTGLGHEQFF. The gene calls are TRBV11-1 and TRBJ2-1, with D possibly TRBD1 on 6 matching bases. The germline V gene encodes CDR1 SGHAT and CDR2 FQDESV (reference sequence). CDR3 length: 15 amino acids. Trimming took 7 bases from V and 8 from J, leaving 21 bases between them.